Given below is one TCR beta chain in context. Donors were healthy Finnish infants having corrective surgery for congenital heart defects. An approximately 0.45-1 mL peripheral blood aliquot was taken intraoperatively from four of eight donors. Genomic DNA was extracted from every available blood leukocyte. The sample is drawn from a study of human thymus T cells. Germline CDR1 is SNHLY and CDR2 is FYNNEI. The CDR3 loop spans 19 amino acids. Germline trimming cut 8 bases from V and 1 base from J; bases unmatched to any gene: 16. Profiled with immunoSEQ multiplex PCR; TCRdb holds only in-frame clones, not every one. This repertoire shows some 57,000 clones, around 94% found once; its top ten account for under 7%.

The clonotype was recovered from a boy younger than two with a congenital heart defect but otherwise immunologically healthy. Material: blood. The J gene is TRBJ2-3, the V gene TRBV2, with 12 positions matching TRBD2. The CDR3 sequence is CASSRLAGVGGWGTDTQYF. CDR3 nucleotides: TGTGCCAGCTCTAGACTAGCGGGAGTCGGAGGGTGGGGCACAGATACGCAGTATTTT.